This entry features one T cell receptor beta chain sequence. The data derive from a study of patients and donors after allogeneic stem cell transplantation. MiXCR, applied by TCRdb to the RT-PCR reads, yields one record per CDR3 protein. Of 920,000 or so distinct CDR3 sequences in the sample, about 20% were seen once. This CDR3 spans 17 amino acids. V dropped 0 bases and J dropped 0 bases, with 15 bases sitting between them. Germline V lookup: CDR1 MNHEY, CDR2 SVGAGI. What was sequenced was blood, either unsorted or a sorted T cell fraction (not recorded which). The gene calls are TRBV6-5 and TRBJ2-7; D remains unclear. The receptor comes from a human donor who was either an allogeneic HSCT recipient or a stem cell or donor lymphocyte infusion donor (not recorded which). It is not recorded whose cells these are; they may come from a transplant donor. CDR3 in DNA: TGTGCCAGCAGTTACTCCCTACCCCGGGCCTTCTCCTACGAGCAGTACTTC. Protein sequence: CASSYSLPRAFSYEQYF.